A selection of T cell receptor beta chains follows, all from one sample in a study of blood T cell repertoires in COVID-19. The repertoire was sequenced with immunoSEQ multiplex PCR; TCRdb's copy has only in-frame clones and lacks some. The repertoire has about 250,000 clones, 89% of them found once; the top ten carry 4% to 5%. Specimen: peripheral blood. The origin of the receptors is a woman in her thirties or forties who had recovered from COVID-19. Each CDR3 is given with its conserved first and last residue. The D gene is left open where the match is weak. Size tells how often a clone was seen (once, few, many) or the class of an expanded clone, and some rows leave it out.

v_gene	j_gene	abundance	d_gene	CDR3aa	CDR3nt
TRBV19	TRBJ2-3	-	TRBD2	CASSDTGLAAKVDTQYF	TGTGCCAGTAGCGATACGGGACTAGCGGCGAAGGTGGATACGCAGTATTTT
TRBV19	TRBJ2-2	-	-	CASGGLDTGELFF	TGTGCCAGCGGAGGTCTTGACACCGGGGAGCTGTTTTTT
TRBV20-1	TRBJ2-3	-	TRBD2	CSAILADTQYF	TGCAGTGCTATACTAGCGGATACGCAGTATTTT
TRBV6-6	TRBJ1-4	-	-	CASSYLNEKLFF	TGTGCCAGCAGTTACCTTAATGAAAAACTGTTTTTT
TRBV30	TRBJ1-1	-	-	CAWRRGSTEAFF	TGTGCCTGGCGACGGGGGTCCACTGAAGCTTTCTTT
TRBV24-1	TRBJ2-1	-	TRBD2	CATSVAGPYNEQFF	TGTGCCACCAGTGTAGCGGGGCCCTACAATGAGCAGTTCTTC
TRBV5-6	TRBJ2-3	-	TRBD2	CASSFLLAGTSTDTQYF	TGTGCCAGCAGCTTTTTACTAGCGGGGACTAGCACAGATACGCAGTATTTT
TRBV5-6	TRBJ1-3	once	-	CASSFGGTSGNTIYF	TGTGCCAGCAGCTTTGGCGGGACCTCTGGAAACACCATATATTTT
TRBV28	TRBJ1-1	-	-	CASSLAGWEDGAFF	TGTGCCAGCAGTTTAGCCGGGTGGGAGGATGGAGCTTTCTTT
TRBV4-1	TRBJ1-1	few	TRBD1	CASSPSTGGVNTEAFF	TGCGCCAGCAGCCCTTCGACAGGGGGCGTTAACACTGAAGCTTTCTTT
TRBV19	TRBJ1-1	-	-	CASRGGNSGDTEAFF	TGTGCCAGTAGGGGAGGTAACTCTGGGGACACTGAAGCTTTCTTT
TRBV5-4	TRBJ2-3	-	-	CASSGIDQYYTDTQYF	TGTGCCAGCAGCGGAATAGACCAATACTACACAGATACGCAGTATTTT
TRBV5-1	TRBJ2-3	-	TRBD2	CASKNRRSGGAGDTQYF	TGCGCCAGCAAGAACCGGCGGAGCGGGGGGGCCGGGGATACGCAGTATTTT
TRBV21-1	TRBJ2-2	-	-	CASSKDGRILAGGIGGELFF	TGTGCCAGCAGCAAAGATGGTAGGATACTAGCGGGAGGTATCGGCGGGGAGCTGTTTTTT
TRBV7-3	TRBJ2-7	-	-	CASSLRPGDEQYF	TGTGCCAGCAGCTTAAGGCCCGGGGACGAGCAGTACTTC
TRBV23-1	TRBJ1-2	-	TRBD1	CASSQRPDRGTHGYTF	TGCGCCAGCAGTCAAAGACCCGACAGGGGAACCCATGGCTACACCTTC
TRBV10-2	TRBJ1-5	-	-	CASSSDKVQPQHF	TGCGCCAGCAGTTCCGACAAGGTACAGCCCCAGCATTTT
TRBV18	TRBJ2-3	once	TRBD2	CASSLTSGPDTQYF	TGTGCCAGCTCATTGACTAGCGGGCCAGATACGCAGTATTTT
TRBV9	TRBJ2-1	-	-	CASSVSSFSYNEQFF	TGTGCCAGCAGCGTTTCGAGTTTTTCCTACAATGAGCAGTTCTTC
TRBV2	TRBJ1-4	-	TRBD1	CASSETGEKLFF	TGTGCCAGCAGTGAGACAGGGGAAAAACTGTTTTTT
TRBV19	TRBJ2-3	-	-	CASSANLRADTQYF	TGTGCCAGTAGTGCCAACCTCAGGGCAGATACGCAGTATTTT
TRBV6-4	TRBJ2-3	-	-	CASSISIQGSDTQYF	TGTGCCAGCAGCATATCGATACAGGGATCAGATACGCAGTATTTT
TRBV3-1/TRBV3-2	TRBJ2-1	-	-	CASSQGGTNIQSGEQFF	TGTGCCAGCAGCCAAGGTGGGACAAATATTCAGTCCGGTGAGCAGTTCTTC
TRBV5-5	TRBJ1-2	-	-	CASSLWLVEVGYTF	TGTGCCAGCAGCTTGTGGCTGGTGGAGGTCGGCTACACCTTC
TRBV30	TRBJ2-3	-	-	CAWSSERSPSTDTQYF	TGTGCCTGGTCCTCCGAGCGGAGCCCTAGCACAGATACGCAGTATTTT
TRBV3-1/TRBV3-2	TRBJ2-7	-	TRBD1	CASSQDRDSSYEQYF	TGTGCCAGCAGCCAAGATCGGGACAGCTCCTACGAGCAGTACTTC
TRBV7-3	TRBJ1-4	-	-	CASSLNPGEKLFF	TGTGCCAGCAGCTTAAACCCAGGGGAAAAACTGTTTTTT
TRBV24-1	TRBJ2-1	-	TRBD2	CATSRSGRDNEQFF	TGTGCCACCAGCCGTAGCGGGAGGGACAATGAGCAGTTCTTC
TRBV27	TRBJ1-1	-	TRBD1	CASSGGTVGSEAFF	TGTGCCAGCAGTGGCGGGACAGTAGGATCTGAAGCTTTCTTT
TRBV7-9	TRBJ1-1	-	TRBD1	CASSVDRGWTEAFF	TGTGCCAGCAGCGTAGACAGGGGTTGGACTGAAGCTTTCTTT
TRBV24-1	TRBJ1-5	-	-	CATSEPGGNQPQHF	TGTGCCACCAGTGAACCCGGGGGCAATCAGCCCCAGCATTTT
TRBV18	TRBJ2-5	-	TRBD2	CASSPEQRGAQETQYF	TGTGCCAGCTCACCAGAACAGCGGGGGGCCCAAGAGACCCAGTACTTC
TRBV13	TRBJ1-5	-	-	CASSLARDYNQPQHF	TGTGCCAGCAGCTTAGCCAGGGACTACAATCAGCCCCAGCATTTT
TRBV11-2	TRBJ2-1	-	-	CASSTPAGADEQFF	TGTGCCAGCAGCACACCTGCGGGGGCCGATGAGCAGTTCTTC
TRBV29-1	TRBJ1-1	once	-	CTAGDLTEAFF	TGCACCGCAGGCGATCTCACTGAAGCTTTCTTT
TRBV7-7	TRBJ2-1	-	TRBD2	CASSLGGGSYNEQFF	TGTGCCAGCAGCTTGGGGGGGGGTTCCTACAATGAGCAGTTCTTC
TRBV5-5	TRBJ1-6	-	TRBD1	CASSAGTDNSPLHF	TGTGCCAGCAGCGCCGGGACAGATAATTCACCCCTCCACTTT
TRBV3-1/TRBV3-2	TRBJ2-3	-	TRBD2	CASSRDLLAGGQDTQYF	TGTGCCAGCAGCCGTGACTTACTAGCGGGAGGTCAAGATACGCAGTATTTT
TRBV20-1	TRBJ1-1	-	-	CSASGEGAFF	TGCAGTGCTAGTGGAGAGGGAGCTTTCTTT
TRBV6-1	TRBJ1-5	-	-	CASSEYRGNQPQHF	TGTGCCAGCAGTGAATATCGGGGCAATCAGCCCCAGCATTTT
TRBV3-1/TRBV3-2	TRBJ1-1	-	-	CASSPPGTVRAEAFF	TGTGCCAGCAGCCCTCCGGGCACCGTGAGGGCTGAAGCTTTCTTT
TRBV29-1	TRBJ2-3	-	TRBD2	CSAALAGGTDTQYF	TGCAGCGCCGCACTAGCGGGAGGGACAGATACGCAGTATTTT